This T cell receptor (beta chain) was sequenced during a study of blood T cells in healthy people across ages. Remarks on this clonotype: Its antigen is undetermined.

Sample-barcoded 5' priming and a J-beta primer mix drove a second PCR of about 7 to 12 cycles. A tag from a template-switch adaptor with 12 random nucleotides marked each cDNA molecule. TCRdb passed the 5' RACE reads through MiXCR, listing each CDR3 protein once. The sample consists of over a million distinct CDR3 sequences, roughly 59% of them appearing once. Notes on the study in general: Long-lived donors exceeded aged donors in naive CD4+ cells and diversity. Donor CMV infection status was unknown, possibly confounding age-related changes in expanded clonotypes.

This CDR3 contains 15 residues. V lost 8 bases and J lost 2; bases outside the gene matches: 9. CDR1 is SEHNR, CDR2 FQNEAQ, per germline (reference sequence). This sequence joins TRBV7-9 and TRBJ2-3; 8 nucleotides agree with TRBD2. The TCR originated in a man aged 18 to 29 in good health. The material sequenced was blood. CDR3 nucleotide sequence: TGTGCCAGCGGTATCGGGGGGGGATTCACAGATACGCAGTATTTT. Protein: CASGIGGGFTDTQYF.